This TCR beta chain was obtained from a study of blood T cell repertoires in COVID-19. Background on the study: PBMCs, B-cell-depleted T cells, or T cells were the source of the cDNA or gDNA that made up the material.

CDR1 and CDR2 (germline): SGHKS, YYEKEE (reference sequence). The CDR3 totals 14 residues. The germline V and J ends were trimmed by 6 bases and 6 bases, with 16 bases remaining between them. Data came from immunoSEQ multiplex PCR; TCRdb stores just in-frame clones and leaves some out. Of 310,000 or so clones in the sample, roughly 83% are singletons; the top ten hold 1.5% to 2%. Only one count was recorded for this clone. Material for sequencing was peripheral blood. This receptor was obtained from a woman between 45 and 65 years old with acute or convalescent COVID-19. The chain joins TRBV5-5 to TRBJ1-5; tentative D call: TRBD1 (5 bases). DNA of the CDR3: TGTGCCAGCAACCCGGACACGCTCGGTCAGCCCCAGCATTTT. Translated, it gives CASNPDTLGQPQHF.